These T cell receptor beta chains were read from a single sample in a study of OX40 agonist ivuxolimab in advanced cancers. Measured with immunoSEQ multiplex PCR; TCRdb has only the in-frame clones, and not every one. The sample contains 55,000 to 80,000 clones, around 84% of which appear only once. Sequenced here: CD4+ or CD8+ T cells sorted from blood, sampled in a trial of the OX40 agonist ivuxolimab. Every receptor here comes from an adult with an advanced solid tumor such as melanoma, head and neck, liver or kidney cancer. Each CDR3 is given with its conserved first and last residue. Each record gives: clone size, V gene, D gene, J gene, CDR3 DNA, CDR3 protein. A D gene is named only where the DNA matches it firmly. Rows give clone size only sometimes, using once, few, many, or a class for an expanded clone.

-,TRBV18,TRBD2,TRBJ2-3,TGTGCCAGCTCACCGGGACTAGCCAGTGAGACGCAGTATTTT,CASSPGLASETQYF
-,TRBV4-2,TRBD2,TRBJ2-7,TGTGCCAGCAGCCAAGGCCTAGCGGGGGGCTCCTACGAGCAGTACTTC,CASSQGLAGGSYEQYF
-,TRBV5-8,-,TRBJ2-5,TGTGCCAGCAGCCCTCTGGGCGGGAACGGAGGCGAGACCCAGTACTTC,CASSPLGGNGGETQYF
-,TRBV7-9,-,TRBJ1-4,TGTGCCAGCAGCGTCCTGACAGAAAAACTGTTTTTT,CASSVLTEKLFF
-,TRBV6-5,-,TRBJ2-7,TGTGCCAGCAGTTACTCAGGGTCCAGGGAGCAGTACTTC,CASSYSGSREQYF
few,TRBV9,-,TRBJ1-2,TGTGCCAGCAGCTCATCCACTCGGCGTGATGGCTACACCTTC,CASSSSTRRDGYTF
-,TRBV9,-,TRBJ2-2,TGTGCCAGCAGCCCACAATCCACCGGGGAGCTGTTTTTT,CASSPQSTGELFF
-,TRBV10-2,TRBD2,TRBJ2-1,TGCGCCAGCAGTGTGACTAGCAGCTACAATGAGCAGTTCTTC,CASSVTSSYNEQFF
-,TRBV18,-,TRBJ2-6,TGTGCCAGCTCACCATCGGGAACTGGGGCCAACGTCCTGACTTTC,CASSPSGTGANVLTF
-,TRBV7-2,-,TRBJ1-2,TGTGCCAGCAGCTTAGAGCCAGGATCGGGCTACACCTTC,CASSLEPGSGYTF
-,TRBV19,TRBD1,TRBJ1-3,TGTGCCAGTCGAAACCCCACAGGGGGCACTGGAAACACCATATATTTT,CASRNPTGGTGNTIYF
-,TRBV19,-,TRBJ1-4,TGTGCCAGTAGTTCAGGAGGGAGTGGAGAAAAACTGTTTTTT,CASSSGGSGEKLFF
-,TRBV6-5,-,TRBJ1-5,TGTGCCAGCTCCCGGGCGAATCAGCCCCAGCATTTT,CASSRANQPQHF
few,TRBV10-3,-,TRBJ1-6,TGTGCCATCAGGCGGGACGCACATAATTCACCCCTCCACTTT,CAIRRDAHNSPLHF
few,TRBV7-2,-,TRBJ1-1,TGTGCCAGCAGCTTCTCGAGGACTGAAGCTTTCTTT,CASSFSRTEAFF
few,TRBV20-1,-,TRBJ1-1,TGCAGTGGATTCGGGAACACTGAAGCTTTCTTT,CSGFGNTEAFF
-,TRBV5-1,TRBD2,TRBJ2-7,TGCGCCAGCACAGCGGGAGTTCGGCTCGAGCAGTACTTC,CASTAGVRLEQYF
few,TRBV11-2,TRBD1,TRBJ1-4,TGTGCCAGCAGCTCCATCAGACAGGGAATAGGAACTAATGAAAAACTGTTTTTT,CASSSIRQGIGTNEKLFF
-,TRBV28,-,TRBJ1-3,TGTGCCAGCAGTTCCGCCGGGTCTGGAAACACCATATATTTT,CASSSAGSGNTIYF
-,TRBV7-9,-,TRBJ2-2,TGTGCCAGCAGCTTGGACGGAAACACCGGGGAGCTGTTTTTT,CASSLDGNTGELFF
-,TRBV6-5,-,TRBJ2-7,TGTGCCAGCAGTTCGGGGTTCTCCTACGAGCAGTACTTC,CASSSGFSYEQYF
-,TRBV7-3,TRBD1,TRBJ2-7,TGTGCCAGCTCGGGGACAGGGGGAATTTGCTACGAGCAGTACTTC,CASSGTGGICYEQYF
-,TRBV5-4,TRBD2,TRBJ2-5,TGTGCCAGCAGCACACCTAGCGGGGGTGGTAAAGAGACCCAGTACTTC,CASSTPSGGGKETQYF
once,TRBV5-1,-,TRBJ1-4,TGCGCCAGCAGCTTGGTCGACGATGAAAAACTGTTTTTT,CASSLVDDEKLFF
-,TRBV5-1,-,TRBJ2-7,TGCGCCAGCAGCTTGGGCCCAGCGTCCTACGAGCAGTACTTC,CASSLGPASYEQYF
-,TRBV6-5,-,TRBJ1-2,TGTGCCAGCAGTGAACTAACAGGCTCTGGCTACACCTTC,CASSELTGSGYTF
-,TRBV4-3,TRBD1,TRBJ1-1,TGCGCCAGCAGCCATGGGACGGGACAGCTGTGGAAGACTGAAGCTTTCTTT,CASSHGTGQLWKTEAFF
few,TRBV6-1,TRBD1,TRBJ2-5,TGTGCCAGCACCTCCGGGACAGGGGAAGAGACCCAGTACTTC,CASTSGTGEETQYF
-,TRBV7-9,-,TRBJ2-1,TGTGCCAGCAGCTCCCCCAAGTTCTCCTACAATGAGCAGTTCTTC,CASSSPKFSYNEQFF
-,TRBV10-1,TRBD2,TRBJ2-7,TGCGCCAGCACGGGGGGGCGTCTTCGGGAGCAGTACTTC,CASTGGRLREQYF
-,TRBV5-6,TRBD1,TRBJ2-3,TGTGCCAGCAGCTTGAAGACAGGGTTTATGGAACTAGATACGCAGTATTTT,CASSLKTGFMELDTQYF
medium-sized,TRBV6-5,TRBD1,TRBJ1-6,TGTGCCAGCAGTCGGGGGGGGACAGATAATTCACCCCTCCACTTT,CASSRGGTDNSPLHF
-,TRBV7-2,-,TRBJ1-2,TGTGCCAGCAACCCGACAGGATCCGGCTACACCTTC,CASNPTGSGYTF
-,TRBV2,-,TRBJ2-4,TGTGCCAGCAGTCTGGGTCAATTAGCCAAAAACATTCAGTACTTC,CASSLGQLAKNIQYF
-,TRBV7-6,TRBD2,TRBJ2-5,TGTGCCAGCGGACTGTCTAGCGGGGGGTGGGAGACCCAGTACTTC,CASGLSSGGWETQYF
once,TRBV15,TRBD1,TRBJ1-4,TGTGCCACCAGCAGATCGCCGGGACAGGGGGCGAGCTCCTCAAGAAGGCTGTTTTTT,CATSRSPGQGASSSRRLFF
-,TRBV15,-,TRBJ1-1,TGTGCCACCAGCAGAGCGACCGGGGCCTTCACTGAAGCTTTCTTT,CATSRATGAFTEAFF
-,TRBV6-1,TRBD1,TRBJ1-4,TGTGCCAGCAATCCGGGGACAGGAAGCGAAAAACTGTTTTTT,CASNPGTGSEKLFF
-,TRBV27,-,TRBJ2-7,TGTGCCAGCAGTTCCCAATCGGTTTACGAGCAGTACTTC,CASSSQSVYEQYF
few,TRBV7-8,-,TRBJ2-7,TGTGCCAGCAGCCGTCGGGACACCCGGAGTGAGCAGTACTTC,CASSRRDTRSEQYF
-,TRBV6-1,-,TRBJ1-4,TGTGCCAGCGGGGCAGGGCAGGTGGAAAAACTGTTTTTT,CASGAGQVEKLFF
-,TRBV11-2,-,TRBJ1-4,TGTGCCAGCAGCCCCGACAGAGGAGAAAAACTGTTTTTT,CASSPDRGEKLFF
once,TRBV19,TRBD1,TRBJ2-5,TGTGCCAGTGCCGGGACAGGGCAAGAGACCCAGTACTTC,CASAGTGQETQYF